This T cell receptor (beta chain) is drawn from a study of blood T cells in healthy people across ages. CDR3 length equals 17 residues. Looked up from germline, CDR1 is LGHNT and CDR2 is FRNRAP. RNA extraction gave at least 5.5 micrograms of total RNA per sample. Using a J-beta primer mix together with a sample-barcoded 5' primer, a second PCR was run for roughly 6 to 12 cycles. MiXCR, run by TCRdb on the 5' RACE reads, gives a single entry per CDR3 protein. Counted here are approximately 800,000 distinct CDR3 sequences, roughly 24% occurring once; the ten biggest clones make up 3%. Findings and caveats of the study: Diversity estimates drawn from one million T cells were deemed underestimates.

As to this clonotype: Its target is not known.

These same data were also listed under a study on T cells of mothers and their children. From that second work: Every mother produced more than 9 million TCR beta CDR3 reads, whereas every child provided approximately 3 million.

This rearrangement joins TRBV12-5 to TRBJ2-5; 9 positions agree with TRBD2. The J call is doubtful: the DNA matches TRBJ2-7 better. The TCR originated in a boy between 10 and 17 years old in good health. Material for sequencing was blood. The CDR3 nucleotides are TGTGCTAGTGGTTTGGTAAAGGCTAGCGGGGACTCCTACGAGCAGTACTTC. Amino acid sequence: CASGLVKASGDSYEQYF.